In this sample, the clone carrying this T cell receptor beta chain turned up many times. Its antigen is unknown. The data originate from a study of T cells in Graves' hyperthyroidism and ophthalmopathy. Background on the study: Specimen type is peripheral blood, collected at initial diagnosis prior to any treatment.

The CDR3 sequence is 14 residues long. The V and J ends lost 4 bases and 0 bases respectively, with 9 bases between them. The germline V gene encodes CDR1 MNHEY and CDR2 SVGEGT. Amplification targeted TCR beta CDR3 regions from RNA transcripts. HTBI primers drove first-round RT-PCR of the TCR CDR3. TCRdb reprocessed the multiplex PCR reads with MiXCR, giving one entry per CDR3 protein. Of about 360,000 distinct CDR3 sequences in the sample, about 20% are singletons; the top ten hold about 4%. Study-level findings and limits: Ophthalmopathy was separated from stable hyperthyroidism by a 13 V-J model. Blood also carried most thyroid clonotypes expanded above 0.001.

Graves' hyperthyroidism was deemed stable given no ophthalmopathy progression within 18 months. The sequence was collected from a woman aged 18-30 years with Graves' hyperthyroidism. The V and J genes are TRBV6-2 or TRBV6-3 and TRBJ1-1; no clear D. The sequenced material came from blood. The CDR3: CASSSAGMNTEAFF. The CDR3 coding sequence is TGTGCCAGCAGTTCGGCGGGGATGAACACTGAAGCTTTCTTT.